The 17 T cell receptor beta chains below were found in one sample sequenced in a study of blood T cell repertoires in COVID-19. TCRdb's table, derived via immunoSEQ multiplex PCR, lists solely in-frame clones and lacks some. This table holds 250,000 to 350,000 clones, 85% to 90% found once. The sample consisted of peripheral blood. The origin of the receptors is a woman aged 45 to 65 with COVID-19, enrolled during active disease.

The gene calls are TRBV5-6 and TRBJ2-1; the match to TRBD2 covers 9 bases. CDR1 and CDR2 from the germline V gene are SGHDT and YYEEEE. This CDR3 is built from 15 residues. The V segment lost 4 bases and the J segment 4 bases; nucleotides outside the gene matches: 6. The CDR3 is CASSLRLAAYNEQFF. The CDR3 bases are TGTGCCAGCAGCCTAAGACTAGCGGCGTACAATGAGCAGTTCTTC. Filled out from reference TRBV5-6 and TRBJ2-1, the complete variable domain reads DAGVTQSPTHLIKTRGQQVTLRCSPKSGHDTVSWYQQALGQGPQFIFQYYEEEERQRGNFPDRFSGHQFPNYSSELNVNALLLGDSALYLCASSLRLAAYNEQFFGPGTRLTVL.

This clone turned up a few times. The chain joins TRBV7-2 to TRBJ1-2; possible D gene TRBD1, 5 bases. This CDR3 is 13 amino acids long. Germline V gene lookup returns CDR1 SGHTA and CDR2 FQGNSA. V was pared by 0 bases and J by 8 bases, with 10 bases between. CDR3 sequence reads: CASSLAGRYGYTF. The CDR3 region has the DNA TGTGCCAGCAGCTTAGCGGGGCGGTACGGCTACACCTTC.

This clone was counted once. The CDR3 DNA follows: TGCGCCAGCAGTGAGTCCGGAGGTGGTCCCTCGGGGGAGCAGTACTTC. Its translation is CASSESGGGPSGEQYF. The chain couples TRBV10-1 to TRBJ2-7; TRBD2 might be the D (5 bases). V was trimmed by 0 bases and J by 7 bases, leaving 19 bases between them. In germline, CDR1 is WNHNN, CDR2 SYGVQD (reference sequence). The CDR3 consists of 16 residues.

V and J are TRBV29-1 and TRBJ1-4; D uncertain. The germline V gene has CDR1 SQVTM and CDR2 ANQGSEA. The V end lost 0 bases, the J end lost 7 bases, and 21 bases lay between the germline ends. The CDR3 runs to 17 residues. The CDR3 region is CSVEDLGRVSCSEKLFF. CDR3 sequence (DNA): TGCAGCGTTGAAGACCTCGGGCGGGTAAGCTGTAGTGAAAAACTGTTTTTT.

The genes are TRBV2 and TRBJ1-5; TRBD1 might be the D (5 bases). The CDR3 is 15 residues long. Germline CDR1 SNHLY, CDR2 FYNNEI. V was pared by 3 bases and J by 2 bases, with 11 bases between. Here the CDR3 reads CASSDDSQGNQPQHF. For the CDR3, the DNA is TGTGCCAGCAGTGATGACAGCCAAGGCAATCAGCCCCAGCATTTT.

This sequence joins TRBV5-6 and TRBJ1-1; the match to TRBD1 covers 12 bases. After removal of 4 bases from V and 11 bases from J, the junction contained 21 bases not matched to a gene. This CDR3 has 18 amino acids. The germline gives CDR1 SGHDT, CDR2 YYEEEE. This CDR3 is CASSPRDRGPAFLPGAFF. The CDR3, as DNA: TGTGCCAGCAGCCCCCGGGACAGGGGGCCGGCTTTCCTCCCGGGGGCTTTCTTT.

The chain links TRBV7-8 to TRBJ2-1; 7 bases fit TRBD1. Germline CDR1 is SGHVS and CDR2 is FQNEAQ. The CDR3 extends over 15 amino acids. V lost 3 bases to trimming and J lost 2 bases; unmatched junction nucleotides: 4. DNA of the CDR3: TGTGCCAGCAGCTTTCCGGGGACAGCCTACAATGAGCAGTTCTTC. Its protein is CASSFPGTAYNEQFF.

The chain is built from TRBV4-1 and TRBJ2-3; D unclear. Germline V CDR1 and CDR2: MGHRA, YSYEKL. The CDR3 totals 14 residues. Deletions cut 4 bases from V and 6 bases from J, with 14 bases between. CDR3 region: CASSLITPRDTQYF. The CDR3, as DNA: TGCGCCAGCAGCCTTATCACACCCAGGGATACGCAGTATTTT.

The chain is built from TRBV5-1 and TRBJ2-1; possibly TRBD2 for D (5 bases). This CDR3 is 15 amino acids long. The V gene lost 0 bases and the J gene lost 2 bases, with 9 bases spanning the gap. Germline CDR1 and CDR2: SGHRS and YFSETQ. CDR3 in DNA: TGCGCCAGCAGCTTGGATGGGAGCACCTACAATGAGCAGTTCTTC. Its protein is CASSLDGSTYNEQFF.

The rearrangement uses TRBV28 and TRBJ2-1; the match to TRBD1 covers 7 bases. CDR1 and CDR2 from the germline V gene are MDHEN and SYDVKM. Losses at the gene ends were 4 bases for V and 6 bases for J; bases not matched to a gene: 9. This CDR3 comprises 15 residues. The CDR3 region is CASSYRDRAVNEQFF. The CDR3 coding sequence is TGTGCCAGCAGTTACCGCGACAGGGCCGTCAATGAGCAGTTCTTC.

The V call is TRBV10-2, the J call TRBJ2-6, with D maybe TRBD1 (5 bases). There are 14 residues in the CDR3. Trimming removed 6 bases at V and 0 bases at J, with 6 bases between. CDR1 is WSHSY and CDR2 is SAAADI in the germline V gene. The CDR3 protein is CASSRASGANVLTF. CDR3 nucleotides: TGCGCCAGCAGCAGGGCCTCTGGGGCCAACGTCCTGACTTTC.

The V gene is TRBV30, the J gene TRBJ1-1, with 9 bases identical to TRBD1. This CDR3 spans 14 amino acids. The junction had 5 bases not matched to a gene; V was cut back by 0 bases and J by 6 bases. Per the germline V gene, CDR1 is GTSNPN and CDR2 is SVGIG (reference sequence). CDR3 loop: CAWSVRDRVAEAFF. The CDR3 DNA sequence: TGTGCCTGGAGTGTACGGGACAGGGTCGCTGAAGCTTTCTTT.

The chain is built from TRBV6-6 and TRBJ2-5; a weak D match, TRBD1 (6 bases). CDR3 size: 13 residues. CDR1 and CDR2 from the germline V gene are MNHNY and SVGAGI (reference sequence). The V and J ends lost 7 bases and 4 bases respectively, with 13 bases between them. The CDR3 is CASTDRRGETQYF. In DNA form, the CDR3 reads TGTGCCAGCACCGACCGCAGGGGAGAGACCCAGTACTTC.

V usage is TRBV9 and J usage is TRBJ2-3, with TRBD1 identical over 7 bases. The CDR3 contains 18 residues. From germline, CDR1 is SGDLS and CDR2 YYNGEE. With 5 bases clipped from V and 2 bases from J, the junction kept 17 bases outside the gene matches. The chain's CDR3 is CASSAIGLKGGSTDTQYF. CDR3 DNA: TGTGCCAGCAGTGCTATAGGCCTCAAAGGGGGCTCCACAGATACGCAGTATTTT.

This chain uses TRBV6-5 with TRBJ2-1; no firm D call. The CDR3 runs to 12 residues. CDR1 is MNHEY, CDR2 SVGAGI, per germline. Trimming took 5 bases from V and 7 from J, leaving 9 bases between them. CDR3 protein: CASSRLGNEQFF. The CDR3 DNA sequence: TGTGCCAGCAGTAGACTCGGGAATGAGCAGTTCTTC.

This sequence joins TRBV5-4 and TRBJ2-1, with D possibly matching TRBD1 (6 bases). Germline CDR1 is SGHNT and CDR2 is YYREEE (reference sequence). There are 13 residues in the CDR3. Trimming removed 4 bases at V and 7 bases at J, with 12 bases between. The CDR3 is CASSLDSRNEQFF. The CDR3 nucleotides are TGTGCCAGCAGCCTGGACAGCAGAAATGAGCAGTTCTTC.

The chain couples TRBV27 to TRBJ2-2, with TRBD1 identical over 8 bases. The CDR3 consists of 15 residues. With 4 bases clipped from V and 3 bases from J, the junction kept 4 bases outside the gene matches. Looked up from germline, CDR1 is MNHEY and CDR2 is SMNVEV (reference sequence). The CDR3 DNA reads as TGTGCCAGCAGTTCCAGGGGGCTGCACACCGGGGAGCTGTTTTTT. Its translation is CASSSRGLHTGELFF.